One T cell receptor beta chain is described in this entry. Germline-derived CDR1 and CDR2 are SGHRS and YFSETQ. J was trimmed by 5 bases and V by 2 bases; bases with no gene match: 5. This CDR3 has 14 residues. TCRdb's copy holds only in-frame clones and misses some; the assay was immunoSEQ multiplex PCR. The repertoire holds 150,000 to 200,000 clones, with more than 90% as singletons. The sample belongs to a study of blood T cell repertoires in COVID-19. Study as a whole: The United States, Italy and Spain were the sources of the acute and convalescent COVID-19 samples.

J is TRBJ1-1 and V is TRBV5-1; TRBD1 agrees at 8 bases. Source material: peripheral blood. The clonotype was recovered from a man between 60 and 70 years old with active or convalescent COVID-19. CDR3: CASSFAQGATEAFF. CDR3 nucleotides: TGCGCCAGCAGCTTTGCCCAGGGGGCGACTGAAGCTTTCTTT.